Below are 29 T cell receptor beta chains sequenced from a single sample in a study of blood T cells in healthy people across ages. Then a second PCR, running roughly 7 to 11 cycles, was carried out with a sample-barcoded 5' primer and a J-beta primer mix. Via MiXCR, TCRdb re-called the 5' RACE reads, giving one row per CDR3 protein. The sample carries about 830,000 distinct CDR3 sequences, about 59% recorded once. The sequenced sample was blood. The receptor set was obtained from a man under 40 in good health.

This clonotype has at least ten counts. This chain joins TRBV11-2 and TRBJ2-7; tentatively, D is TRBD2 (6 bases). Trimming shortened V by 1 base and J by 3 bases, and 10 bases separated the two germline ends. The CDR3 length is 14 residues. Germline-derived CDR1 and CDR2 are SGHAT and FQNNGV. CDR3: CASSLVGGYYEQYF. CDR3 sequence (DNA): TGTGCCAGCAGCTTAGTTGGGGGGTACTACGAGCAGTACTTC.

This chain uses TRBV14 with TRBJ1-1; no reliable D call. V dropped 2 bases and J dropped 0 bases, with 7 bases sitting between them. The CDR3 consists of 14 residues. Germline lookup yields CDR1 SGHDN and CDR2 FVKESK. The CDR3 DNA sequence: TGTGCCAGCAGCCAACGGACGGTGAACACTGAAGCTTTCTTT. Translating it yields CASSQRTVNTEAFF.

This sequence joins TRBV12-3 or TRBV12-4 and TRBJ2-1; 9 bases agree with TRBD2. There are 15 residues in the CDR3. V trimming: 6 bases; J trimming: 7 bases; junction bases outside the gene matches: 10. The chain's CDR3 is CASSLAGRPGNEQFF. The CDR3 region has the DNA TGTGCCAGCAGCCTAGCGGGGCGGCCGGGGAATGAGCAGTTCTTC.

The J gene is TRBJ1-5, the V gene TRBV7-2, with TRBD1 as a possible D gene (5 bases). CDR1 is SGHTA and CDR2 is FQGNSA in the germline V gene. V was cut by 2 bases and J by 4 bases, with 12 bases left in between. This CDR3 is built from 15 residues. The CDR3 bases are TGTGCCAGCAGCTTATCGACGGGGCCAAATCAGCCCCAGCATTTT. Translated: CASSLSTGPNQPQHF.

The V and J genes are TRBV5-1 and TRBJ2-7, with 9 bases matching TRBD2. Germline loops: CDR1 SGHRS, CDR2 YFSETQ. After removal of 0 bases from V and 0 bases from J, the junction contained 7 bases not matched to a gene. This CDR3 has 17 residues. CDR3 DNA sequence: TGCGCCAGCAGCTTGGTACTAGCGGGCGCCGTCTCCTACGAGCAGTACTTC. Encoded protein: CASSLVLAGAVSYEQYF.

There are many counts of this clonotype. The chain has TRBV5-1 and TRBJ1-2; 7 bases agree with TRBD1. In germline, CDR1 is SGHRS, CDR2 YFSETQ. CDR3 length: 14 amino acids. Trimming took 2 bases from V and 5 from J; bases not matched to a gene: 6. CDR3 protein: CASSFGRTGYGYTF. The DNA of the CDR3 is TGCGCCAGCAGCTTTGGTAGGACAGGATATGGCTACACCTTC.

The rearrangement links TRBV14 to TRBJ2-6; D gene unclear. V shed 1 base and J shed 3 bases, with 13 bases lying between them. Germline V gene sequence: CDR1 SGHDN, CDR2 FVKESK. The CDR3 covers 17 residues. CDR3 sequence (DNA): TGTGCCAGCAGCCAAGGGCAGTCTGTAGATGGGGCCAACGTCCTGACTTTC. The encoded protein is CASSQGQSVDGANVLTF. The complete variable domain, with remaining parts taken from reference TRBV14 and TRBJ2-6, reads EAGVTQFPSHSVIEKGQTVTLRCDPISGHDNLYWYRRVMGKEIKFLLHFVKESKQDESGMPNNRFLAERTGGTYSTLKVQPAELEDSGVYFCASSQGQSVDGANVLTFGAGSRLTVL.

Only a few counts were recorded for this clonotype. The chain has TRBV11-2 and TRBJ2-1; D unresolved. This CDR3 is 13 amino acids long. The germline V and J ends were trimmed by 2 bases and 9 bases, with 11 bases remaining between them. Germline V gene data show CDR1 as SGHAT and CDR2 as FQNNGV. CDR3 in amino acids: CASSLWAGGEQFF. Here the CDR3 DNA reads TGTGCCAGCAGCTTATGGGCAGGCGGTGAGCAGTTCTTC.

The chain employs TRBV6-2 or TRBV6-3 and TRBJ2-1, with D hard to call. Deletions cut 4 bases from V and 4 bases from J, with 14 bases between. The CDR3 consists of 15 residues. Per germline, CDR1 MNHEY and CDR2 SVGEGT. The CDR3 loop reads CASSLVSVIYNEQFF. CDR3 DNA: TGTGCCAGCAGTTTGGTGTCAGTCATTTACAATGAGCAGTTCTTC.

V is TRBV7-2 and J is TRBJ2-3, with D possibly being TRBD1 or TRBD2 (5 bases each). The V and J ends lost 3 bases and 3 bases respectively, with 19 bases between them. This CDR3 comprises 17 residues. The germline gives CDR1 SGHTA, CDR2 FQGNSA. The DNA of the CDR3 is TGTGCCAGCAGCTTCCCCATCCCAGGGACCAGGACAGATACGCAGTATTTT. It codes for CASSFPIPGTRTDTQYF.

This clonotype was seen only a few times. The V and J genes are TRBV29-1 and TRBJ2-5; no clear D. V lost 5 bases to trimming and J lost 3 bases, with 10 bases between them. There are 12 residues in the CDR3. Germline CDR1 SQVTM, CDR2 ANQGSEA. The DNA for the CDR3 is TGCAGCGTTAGGCATACAAAAGAGACCCAGTACTTC. Residues: CSVRHTKETQYF. Full variable domain (missing parts from reference TRBV29-1 and TRBJ2-5): SAVISQKPSRDICQRGTSLTIQCQVDSQVTMMFWYRQQPGQSLTLIATANQGSEATYESGFVIDKFPISRPNLTFSTLTVSNMSPEDSSIYLCSVRHTKETQYFGPGTRLLVL.

J is TRBJ2-1 and V is TRBV6-5, with 8 positions matching TRBD1. Losses at the gene ends were 6 bases for V and 9 bases for J; bases not matched to a gene: 13. This CDR3 contains 15 residues. Germline values: CDR1 MNHEY, CDR2 SVGAGI. In nucleotides, the CDR3 is TGTGCCAGCAGCTCCACTCAGGGGGCGCAGGGTGAGCAGTTCTTC. This codes for CASSSTQGAQGEQFF.

This clonotype has just one count. The CDR3, as DNA: TGTGCCAGCAGCACTAGAGGGGGACCGAATGAAAAACTGTTTTTT. This encodes CASSTRGGPNEKLFF. V usage is TRBV7-2 and J usage is TRBJ1-4, with a tentative D call TRBD1 (6 bases). The CDR3 sequence is 15 residues long. Germline loops: CDR1 SGHTA, CDR2 FQGNSA. V lost 5 bases and J lost 5, with 15 bases in between.

In this sample, this clonotype turned up a few times. The chain links TRBV15 to TRBJ2-1, with 7 nucleotides matching TRBD1. The CDR3 is 16 residues long. V was pared by 3 bases and J by 0 bases, with 5 bases of the junction left unmatched. Germline values: CDR1 LNHNV, CDR2 YYDKDF (reference sequence). CDR3 nucleotides: TGTGCCACCAGCAGCCCCGGGACAGACTCCTACAATGAGCAGTTCTTC. Residues: CATSSPGTDSYNEQFF.

The genes are TRBV15 and TRBJ2-5; D uncertain. The CDR3 length is 15 residues. The V and J ends lost 0 bases and 4 bases respectively, with 12 bases between them. Germline CDR1 reads LNHNV; CDR2 reads YYDKDF (reference sequence). As DNA, the CDR3 is TGTGCCACCAGCAGAGATTTTGGGGATGGAGAGACCCAGTACTTC. This sequence encodes CATSRDFGDGETQYF.

This sequence joins TRBV5-1 and TRBJ2-3; the D is unclear. The CDR3 runs 17 residues. V was trimmed by 0 bases and J by 6 bases, leaving 20 bases between them. Germline V CDR1 and CDR2: SGHRS, YFSETQ. The CDR3 loop reads CASSLAGVRPSVDTQYF. The CDR3 nucleotides read TGCGCCAGCAGCTTGGCCGGAGTCAGGCCCTCCGTTGATACGCAGTATTTT. The whole variable domain, filled in from reference TRBV5-1 and TRBJ2-3, reads KAGVTQTPRYLIKTRGQQVTLSCSPISGHRSVSWYQQTPGQGLQFLFEYFSETQRNKGNFPGRFSGRQFSNSRSEMNVSTLELGDSALYLCASSLAGVRPSVDTQYFGPGTRLTVL.

The chain is built from TRBV4-3 and TRBJ2-1; D uncertain. The CDR3 extends over 14 amino acids. The V gene lost 0 bases and the J gene lost 3 bases, with 6 bases spanning the gap. CDR1 is LGHNA and CDR2 is YSLEER in the germline V gene. The CDR3 DNA sequence: TGCGCCAGCAGCCAAGATACTGGCTACAATGAGCAGTTCTTC. Translated, it gives CASSQDTGYNEQFF.

The chain carries TRBV6-5 and TRBJ1-2; no clear D gene. CDR1 MNHEY and CDR2 SVGAGI come from the germline V gene. Trimming left V 5 bases short and J 2 bases short, with 15 bases between. The CDR3 extends over 15 amino acids. The CDR3 loop reads CASSPSRAENYGYTF. For the CDR3, the DNA is TGTGCCAGCAGTCCCTCGAGGGCAGAGAACTATGGCTACACCTTC.

The chain links TRBV7-2 to TRBJ2-4; D remains unclear. TRBJ2-7 explains the end of the DNA better; the J call may be wrong. Germline CDR1 and CDR2: SGHTA and FQGNSA. CDR3 length: 12 residues. In DNA form, the CDR3 reads TGTGCCAGCAGCTACCAGCACTACGAGCAGTACTTC. Its translation: CASSYQHYEQYF.

V gene TRBV7-9 combines with J gene TRBJ2-4; D might be TRBD1 (5 bases). Gene TRBJ2-7 matches the end of the DNA better, so the J call may be wrong. The CDR3 consists of 15 residues. In germline, CDR1 is SEHNR, CDR2 FQNEAQ (reference sequence). The CDR3 spells CASSPRAGATYEQYF. CDR3 DNA sequence: TGTGCCAGCAGCCCCAGGGCAGGCGCTACCTACGAGCAGTACTTC.

This chain uses TRBV20-1 with TRBJ2-3, with 7 bases aligning to TRBD2. This CDR3 contains 15 residues. Germline lookup yields CDR1 DFQATT and CDR2 SNEGSKA (reference sequence). V gave up 8 bases and J gave up 3 bases; unmatched junction bases: 14. The CDR3 loop reads CSTRTPRERTDTQYF. The CDR3 coding sequence is TGCAGTACCAGAACCCCGCGGGAGCGTACAGATACGCAGTATTTT.

J is TRBJ2-7 and V is TRBV27; D may be TRBD2 (6 bases). Trimming took off 2 bases at V and 9 bases at J, with 20 bases between the two ends. The CDR3 contains 15 residues. Germline CDR1 reads MNHEY; CDR2 reads SMNVEV (reference sequence). The CDR3 protein is CASSLDGYTGLGQYF. CDR3 nucleotide sequence: TGTGCCAGCAGTTTAGACGGCTACACGGGACTCGGGCAGTACTTC.

As for this clonotype: A clone one base away is much larger, so this may be a read error. This chain links TRBV9 with TRBJ2-1; D not resolved. Germline assignment: CDR1 SGDLS and CDR2 YYNGEE. The V end was cut by 3 bases, the J end by 13 bases, with 29 bases between. This CDR3 spans 17 amino acids. CDR3 sequence reads: CASSGSQSPYPQETQFF. CDR3 nucleotides: TGTGCCAGCAGCGGATCACAGTCCCCATATCCCCAAGAGACCCAGTTCTTC.

V usage is TRBV4-3 and J usage is TRBJ2-7, with D perhaps matching TRBD1 (5 bases). V lost 0 bases, J lost 3 bases, and 12 bases lay in between. Germline V gives CDR1 LGHNA, CDR2 YSLEER. This CDR3 is 15 amino acids long. CDR3: CASSQDQDTHYEQYF. In DNA, the CDR3 is TGCGCCAGCAGCCAAGATCAGGACACCCACTACGAGCAGTACTTC.

This chain joins TRBV6-2 or TRBV6-3 and TRBJ1-5; no reliable D call. This CDR3 region has 12 residues. Germline CDR1 is MNHEY and CDR2 is SVGEGT. Trimming left V 6 bases short and J 7 bases short, with 10 bases between. In DNA, the CDR3 is TGTGCCAGCAGGCGCTCTGGACAGCCCCAGCATTTT. This gives the protein CASRRSGQPQHF.

The chain links TRBV20-1 to TRBJ2-1; 7 bases line up with TRBD1. With V trimmed by 6 bases and J by 8 bases, 7 bases remained unmatched. Germline V gene lookup returns CDR1 DFQATT and CDR2 SNEGSKA (reference sequence). The CDR3 runs 12 residues. In DNA, the CDR3 is TGCAGTGCCGACAGGGCGGACGATGAGCAGTTCTTC. This encodes CSADRADDEQFF.

J is TRBJ1-2 and V is TRBV30; 9 bases match TRBD1. V was clipped by 0 bases and J by 6 bases; unmatched bases: 8. This CDR3 contains 15 residues. The germline V gene encodes CDR1 GTSNPN and CDR2 SVGIG (reference sequence). Here the CDR3 DNA reads TGTGCCTGGAGTGTATTGGGACAGGGTCTGGATGGCTACACCTTC. The encoded protein is CAWSVLGQGLDGYTF.

This clonotype appeared once. The chain uses TRBV10-3 and TRBJ2-7; 8 nucleotides align to TRBD2. In germline, CDR1 is ENHRY, CDR2 SYGVKD. The CDR3 spans 15 residues. Trimming cost V 3 bases and J 0 bases; bases outside gene matches: 4. Here the CDR3 DNA reads TGTGCCATCAGTGACAGCGGGGGCAGCTCCTACGAGCAGTACTTC. It specifies CAISDSGGSSYEQYF.

The chain links TRBV5-1 to TRBJ2-3, with D perhaps TRBD2 (6 bases). The CDR3 consists of 15 residues. V lost 7 bases and J lost 2, with 17 bases in between. Germline V CDR1 and CDR2: SGHRS, YFSETQ. CDR3 coding DNA: TGCGCCAGCGTCATGACAGCGGGCCTCACAGATACGCAGTATTTT. Encoded protein: CASVMTAGLTDTQYF.